These 15 T cell receptor beta chains were sequenced from one sample in a study of blood T cell repertoires in COVID-19. Clones were sequenced by immunoSEQ multiplex PCR, and TCRdb holds only the in-frame ones, with some missing. The sample holds just over 200,000 clones; approximately 90% are singletons and the top ten take 5.5% to 7%. What was sequenced was peripheral blood. The receptors stem from a man aged 80 or over with acute or convalescent COVID-19.

This rearrangement joins TRBV28 to TRBJ2-3; 8 nucleotides align to TRBD2. The germline gives CDR1 MDHEN, CDR2 SYDVKM. J lost 0 bases, V lost 4 bases, and 3 bases had no gene match. The CDR3 length is 15 residues. The CDR3 coding sequence is TGTGCCAGCAGTTCCCGACTAGCGAGCACAGATACGCAGTATTTT. Its protein product is CASSSRLASTDTQYF.

The CDR3 here is CASSPPGPDYGYTF. The CDR3 DNA reads TGTGCCAGCTCACCACCGGGGCCAGACTATGGCTACACCTTC. The chain has TRBV18 and TRBJ1-2, with D tentatively TRBD1 (5 bases). V lost 0 bases, J lost 3 bases, and 8 bases lay in between. CDR1 KGHSH and CDR2 LQKENI come from the germline V gene. The CDR3 has 14 amino acids.

The chain joins TRBV30 to TRBJ2-5; 7 bases match TRBD1. V gave up 5 bases and J gave up 1 base; unmatched junction bases: 1. This CDR3 contains 12 residues. From germline, CDR1 is GTSNPN and CDR2 SVGIG (reference sequence). CDR3 coding DNA: TGTGCCTGGCAGGGGGTCCAAGAGACCCAGTACTTC. It is translated as CAWQGVQETQYF.

The chain is built from TRBV19 and TRBJ1-3; possible D gene TRBD1, 5 bases. The CDR3 is 16 residues long. V gave up 8 bases and J gave up 0 bases, with 17 bases separating them. In germline, CDR1 is LNHDA, CDR2 SQIVND (reference sequence). This chain's CDR3 is CASGQGGSISGNTIYF. DNA for the CDR3: TGTGCCAGTGGCCAGGGTGGTTCAATCTCTGGAAACACCATATATTTT.

The gene calls are TRBV10-3 and TRBJ1-1, with no clear D. The CDR3 sequence is 13 residues long. Germline values: CDR1 ENHRY, CDR2 SYGVKD. V lost 7 bases, J lost 1 base, and 10 bases lay in between. Written as DNA, the CDR3 is TGTGCCATCACCTCCACTTCGAACACTGAAGCTTTCTTT. Its protein product is CAITSTSNTEAFF.

The chain carries TRBV9 and TRBJ1-4; D perhaps matches TRBD1 (6 bases). Trimming took off 2 bases at V and 4 bases at J, with 9 bases between the two ends. This CDR3 is 14 amino acids long. Germline-derived CDR1 and CDR2 are SGDLS and YYNGEE. DNA of the CDR3: TGTGCCAGCAGCGTGGACAGATATAATGAAAAACTGTTTTTT. Protein product: CASSVDRYNEKLFF.

The chain combines TRBV19 with TRBJ1-1; D ambiguous. Germline CDR1 LNHDA, CDR2 SQIVND (reference sequence). This CDR3 is 14 amino acids long. V was cut by 4 bases and J by 1 base, with 10 bases left in between. CDR3 DNA sequence: TGTGCCAGTAGTAGACAAGTGACGAACACTGAAGCTTTCTTT. Amino acid sequence: CASSRQVTNTEAFF.

The chain carries TRBV24-1 and TRBJ2-2; 9 bases are a match to TRBD2. V lost 3 bases to trimming and J lost 4 bases; unmatched junction nucleotides: 8. This CDR3 region has 17 residues. Germline lookup yields CDR1 KGHDR and CDR2 SFDVKD. CDR3 in amino acids: CATSDRKTSGVTGELFF. The CDR3 DNA follows: TGTGCCACCAGTGATCGAAAGACTAGCGGTGTCACCGGGGAGCTGTTTTTT.

With respect to this clone: Other DNA sequences within the sample encode an identical CDR3. The chain employs TRBV27 and TRBJ1-6; TRBD1 is a possible D gene (5 bases). CDR1 is MNHEY and CDR2 is SMNVEV in the germline V gene (reference sequence). V lost 2 bases and J 4 bases, leaving 12 bases between the germline ends. CDR3 length: 16 residues. CDR3 nucleotide sequence: TGTGCCAGCAGTTTAAGCGGGGCCGGGTATAATTCACCCCTCCACTTT. It translates to CASSLSGAGYNSPLHF.

DNA of the CDR3: TGTGCCAGCAGCGGATACAGGGCGATGAACACTGAAGCTTTCTTT. As protein: CASSGYRAMNTEAFF. The rearrangement uses TRBV7-9 and TRBJ1-1; the D gene is possibly TRBD1 (6 bases). This CDR3 spans 15 amino acids. CDR1 and CDR2 (germline): SEHNR, FQNEAQ (reference sequence). V was pared by 5 bases and J by 0 bases, with 13 bases between.

The V call is TRBV7-6, the J call TRBJ2-7; the match to TRBD2 covers 13 bases. Trimming cost V 5 bases and J 5 bases; bases outside gene matches: 12. Germline CDR1 SGHVS, CDR2 FNYEAQ. This CDR3 is built from 17 residues. CDR3 sequence: CASSLSRPGLAGNEQYF. Written as DNA, the CDR3 is TGTGCCAGCAGCCTAAGCCGCCCGGGACTAGCGGGAAACGAGCAGTACTTC.

The chain couples TRBV6-5 to TRBJ2-1; 9 bases agree with TRBD2. Per the germline V gene, CDR1 is MNHEY and CDR2 is SVGAGI. The CDR3 spans 15 residues. Trimming at V came to 6 bases and at J to 5 bases, leaving 8 bases not matched to a gene. The CDR3: CASSILAGSNNEQFF. The CDR3 coding sequence is TGTGCCAGCAGCATTCTAGCGGGATCAAACAATGAGCAGTTCTTC.

V and J are TRBV24-1 and TRBJ2-2; D uncertain. This CDR3 region has 13 residues. Germline V CDR1 and CDR2: KGHDR, SFDVKD. V was shortened by 4 bases and J by 5 bases, with 7 bases between the two germline ends. The CDR3 spells CATSDYLTGELFF. CDR3 DNA: TGTGCCACCAGTGACTATTTAACCGGGGAGCTGTTTTTT.

In the case of this clone: The identical CDR3 is also encoded by other nucleotide sequences in the sample. The chain uses TRBV19 and TRBJ1-2, with D possibly being TRBD1 (6 bases). The germline V and J ends were trimmed by 5 bases and 2 bases, with 9 bases remaining between them. The CDR3 runs 13 residues. Germline assignment: CDR1 LNHDA and CDR2 SQIVND (reference sequence). The CDR3 bases are TGTGCCAGTAGTCCGACAGGAAACTATGGCTACACCTTC. Its translation is CASSPTGNYGYTF.

This chain joins TRBV9 and TRBJ1-6; D unresolved. Trimming took off 1 base at V and 9 bases at J, with 14 bases between the two ends. Germline CDR1 reads SGDLS; CDR2 reads YYNGEE. The CDR3 extends over 15 amino acids. CDR3 in amino acids: CASSVSSGIGSPLHF. In DNA, the CDR3 is TGTGCCAGCAGCGTATCATCCGGTATCGGTTCACCCCTCCACTTT.